Shown below are 22 T cell receptor beta chains from a single sample sequenced in a study of beta chain features in type 1 diabetes. General study results and limits: Patients with Type 1 diabetes showed moderately but significantly shorter TCRB CDR3s in all four CD4+ subsets.

The antigens of these receptors remain unknown. The study reverse transcribed the entire isolated RNA, so it sequenced expressed TCRB transcripts. Libraries were prepared by immunoSEQ multiplex PCR; TCRdb keeps only in-frame clonotypes and omits some of them. The sample holds 150,000 to 200,000 clones, under 9.5% seen once. The sequenced material came from central memory CD4+ T cells from blood. The source is a young man with type 1 diabetes.

This chain links TRBV5-1 with TRBJ2-5; TRBD2 aligns across 7 bases. The CDR3 contains 15 residues. Losses at the gene ends were 0 bases for V and 1 base for J; bases not matched to a gene: 3. CDR1 SGHRS and CDR2 YFSETQ come from the germline V gene. The CDR3 bases are TGCGCCAGCAGCTTGGTCGGGACTATCCAAGAGACCCAGTACTTC. This gives the protein CASSLVGTIQETQYF. The whole variable domain, filled in from reference TRBV5-1 and TRBJ2-5, reads KAGVTQTPRYLIKTRGQQVTLSCSPISGHRSVSWYQQTPGQGLQFLFEYFSETQRNKGNFPGRFSGRQFSNSRSEMNVSTLELGDSALYLCASSLVGTIQETQYFGPGTRLLVL.

This chain connects TRBV7-9 to TRBJ2-1, with D maybe TRBD2 (6 bases). V was shortened by 3 bases and J by 2 bases, with 11 bases between the two germline ends. Germline lookup yields CDR1 SEHNR and CDR2 FQNEAQ (reference sequence). The CDR3 is made up of 15 amino acids. The CDR3 nucleotides read TGTGCCAGCAGCTTTCGTAGCGGTGCCTACAATGAGCAGTTCTTC. This gives the protein CASSFRSGAYNEQFF.

This clone has a handful of counts. The chain recombines TRBV14 with TRBJ2-3; D might be TRBD2 (5 bases). Between the trimmed V and J ends, which lost 0 bases and 4 bases, there was a span of 8 bases. CDR1 and CDR2 from the germline V gene are SGHDN and FVKESK. The CDR3 has 14 amino acids. In DNA form, the CDR3 reads TGTGCCAGCAGCCAAGATTGGAGGTCAGATACGCAGTATTTT. This gives the protein CASSQDWRSDTQYF.

Many counts were recorded for this clone. The chain couples TRBV11-1 to TRBJ2-5; no reliable D call. V lost 8 bases to trimming and J lost 4 bases, with 8 bases between them. This CDR3 region has 11 residues. Per germline, CDR1 SGHAT and CDR2 FQDESV (reference sequence). The CDR3 protein is CASRVGETQYF. In DNA form, the CDR3 reads TGTGCCAGCCGGGTGGGAGAGACCCAGTACTTC.

This sequence joins TRBV6-5 and TRBJ1-5; D is possibly TRBD1 (5 bases). Germline values: CDR1 MNHEY, CDR2 SVGAGI. This CDR3 region has 12 residues. V lost 6 bases, J lost 7 bases, and 10 bases lay in between. The CDR3 region is CASSYTGQPQHF. For the CDR3, the DNA is TGTGCCAGCAGCTATACAGGACAGCCCCAGCATTTT.

The rearrangement uses TRBV6-6 and TRBJ2-1; 9 bases map to TRBD1. Germline assignment: CDR1 MNHNY and CDR2 SVGAGI (reference sequence). With V trimmed by 7 bases and J by 6 bases, 10 bases remained unmatched. This CDR3 is built from 15 residues. The CDR3 region is CASNRRQGEGNEQFF. As DNA, the CDR3 is TGTGCCAGCAACCGGAGACAGGGGGAGGGCAATGAGCAGTTCTTC.

The chain combines TRBV19 with TRBJ2-1, with TRBD2 matching 9 bases. The junction had 6 bases not matched to a gene; V was cut back by 3 bases and J by 9 bases. Germline assignment: CDR1 LNHDA and CDR2 SQIVND (reference sequence). There are 14 residues in the CDR3. CDR3 region: CASSIVAGAGEQFF. The CDR3 region has the DNA TGTGCCAGTAGTATCGTAGCGGGAGCAGGTGAGCAGTTCTTC.

V and J are TRBV2 and TRBJ1-5, with 8 bases identical to TRBD1. J lost 5 bases, V lost 4 bases, and 4 bases had no gene match. CDR3 length equals 14 residues. Germline V lookup: CDR1 SNHLY, CDR2 FYNNEI. Written as DNA, the CDR3 is TGTGCCAGCAGTGCGGACAGGGCGCATCAGCCCCAGCATTTT. Its translation is CASSADRAHQPQHF.

This clone was observed a handful of times. Here the CDR3 reads CAWMETGRQETQYF. CDR3 nucleotides: TGTGCCTGGATGGAGACAGGGAGGCAAGAGACCCAGTACTTC. V is TRBV30 and J is TRBJ2-5; tentatively, D is TRBD1 (7 bases). Germline V CDR1 and CDR2: GTSNPN, SVGIG (reference sequence). V was shortened by 4 bases and J by 2 bases, with 14 bases between the two germline ends. This CDR3 is built from 14 residues. Combining the CDR3 with reference TRBV30 and TRBJ2-5 gives the whole variable domain SQTIHQWPATLVQPVGSPLSLECTVEGTSNPNLYWYRQAAGRGLQLLFYSVGIGQISSEVPQNLSASRPQDRQFILSSKKLLLSDSGFYLCAWMETGRQETQYFGPGTRLLVL.

This clone has a handful of counts. V usage is TRBV5-6 and J usage is TRBJ1-1; weak D call: TRBD1 (6 bases). V gave up 7 bases and J gave up 5 bases, with 21 bases separating them. Germline V CDR1 and CDR2: SGHDT, YYEEEE. This CDR3 region has 15 residues. CDR3 in DNA: TGTGCCAGCGGCCGGGACATCTCTCGAGGGACTGAAGCTTTCTTT. Amino acid sequence: CASGRDISRGTEAFF.

This clone has a count of ten or more. The rearrangement links TRBV28 to TRBJ2-5; D possibly corresponds to TRBD1 (6 bases). The CDR3 length is 12 residues. CDR1 and CDR2 from the germline V gene are MDHEN and SYDVKM. V lost 8 bases to trimming and J lost 7 bases, with 14 bases between them. The CDR3 coding sequence is TGTGCCAGCGGGCAGGGGATTGGGACCCAGTACTTC. This gives the protein CASGQGIGTQYF.

Only a few counts were recorded for this clone. The chain joins TRBV5-6 to TRBJ1-1; 7 bases fit TRBD1. The CDR3 has 14 amino acids. The germline V gene has CDR1 SGHDT and CDR2 YYEEEE. V lost 3 bases to trimming and J lost 4 bases; unmatched junction nucleotides: 6. CDR3 protein: CASSSTGTGTEAFF. CDR3 nucleotides: TGTGCCAGCAGCTCGACAGGGACCGGCACTGAAGCTTTCTTT.

This clone has only a few counts. This rearrangement joins TRBV6-6 to TRBJ2-5; 7 nucleotides align to TRBD1. The length of the CDR3 is 14 residues. V dropped 6 bases and J dropped 4; count of bases not matched to a gene: 8. CDR1 and CDR2 from the germline V gene are MNHNY and SVGAGI (reference sequence). DNA of the CDR3: TGTGCCAGCAGACATCAACAGGGGATAGAGACCCAGTACTTC. Translated: CASRHQQGIETQYF.

This clone was observed a handful of times. The chain carries TRBV19 and TRBJ2-1, with D perhaps TRBD1 (6 bases). The CDR3 totals 12 residues. V was trimmed by 6 bases and J by 7 bases, leaving 10 bases between them. Germline V gene data show CDR1 as LNHDA and CDR2 as SQIVND (reference sequence). CDR3 sequence (DNA): TGTGCCAGTAGGAACCAGGGGAATGAGCAGTTCTTC. This sequence encodes CASRNQGNEQFF.

This clone was counted only a few times. The CDR3 loop reads CASSFPRRGQGVGGTEAFF. CDR3 DNA: TGTGCCAGCAGCTTCCCCCGTAGAGGACAGGGGGTGGGAGGCACTGAAGCTTTCTTT. The chain combines TRBV7-9 with TRBJ1-1; 10 bases agree with TRBD1. The CDR3 loop spans 19 amino acids. Trimming removed 3 bases from V and 4 bases from J; junction bases left unmatched: 17. Per the germline V gene, CDR1 is SEHNR and CDR2 is FQNEAQ (reference sequence).

The rearrangement joins TRBV5-1 to TRBJ1-6; no clear D. The CDR3 contains 13 residues. In germline, CDR1 is SGHRS, CDR2 YFSETQ. V was pared by 4 bases and J by 13 bases, with 15 bases between. The CDR3 protein is CASSPSQADPLHF. As DNA, the CDR3 is TGCGCCAGCAGCCCGTCGCAGGCTGACCCCCTCCACTTT.

There are a few counts of this clone. V usage is TRBV29-1 and J usage is TRBJ1-2, with 7 bases that match TRBD1. This CDR3 spans 15 amino acids. The J segment lost 7 bases and the V segment lost 2 bases, leaving 13 bases of the junction unmatched. CDR1 and CDR2 (germline): SQVTM, ANQGSEA. CDR3 in DNA: TGCAGCGTTGAATTAGGGGCAGGGGGGACCGGTGGCTACACCTTC. Translating it yields CSVELGAGGTGGYTF.

Notes on this clone: A read error may produce the germline difference seen at one junction end. CDR3 sequence: CASSRLAGTSGSTDTQYF. The CDR3 DNA reads as TGCGCCAGCAGCCGCCTAGCCGGGACTAGCGGTAGCACAGATACGCAGTATTTT. V is TRBV5-4 and J is TRBJ2-3, with TRBD2 matching 11 bases. The CDR3 sequence is 18 residues long. Germline V lookup: CDR1 SGHNT, CDR2 YYREEE (reference sequence).

The chain is built from TRBV2 and TRBJ1-1, with 7 bases identical to TRBD1. This CDR3 region has 13 residues. Germline CDR1 reads SNHLY; CDR2 reads FYNNEI. V gave up 9 bases and J gave up 0 bases; unmatched junction bases: 4. This CDR3 is CASEGAVNTEAFF. DNA for the CDR3: TGTGCCAGTGAGGGGGCAGTGAACACTGAAGCTTTCTTT.

This clone was picked up a small number of times. CDR3 coding DNA: TGCGCCAGCAGCCAAGACAACCCAGGGGTCTATGGCTACACCTTC. It yields the protein CASSQDNPGVYGYTF. The chain couples TRBV4-1 to TRBJ1-2; possible D gene TRBD1, 6 bases. The CDR3 is 15 amino acids. The V gene lost 0 bases and the J gene lost 4 bases, with 12 bases spanning the gap. Looked up from germline, CDR1 is MGHRA and CDR2 is YSYEKL.

Comments on this clone: The same CDR3 also results from other DNA sequences found in this sample. V usage is TRBV20-1 and J usage is TRBJ2-7; no clear D gene. The germline V gene encodes CDR1 DFQATT and CDR2 SNEGSKA (reference sequence). This CDR3 is 11 amino acids long. Trimming left V 3 bases short and J 3 bases short, with 6 bases between. The CDR3 nucleotides read TGCAGTGCTAGGTCTAGCTACGAGCAGTACTTC. This translates into CSARSSYEQYF.

The rearrangement uses TRBV19 and TRBJ2-3, with TRBD1 identical over 9 bases. Germline CDR1 LNHDA, CDR2 SQIVND (reference sequence). This CDR3 is built from 15 residues. Unmatched junction bases numbered 7, after V lost 5 bases and J lost 4 bases. The CDR3 DNA is TGTGCCAGTAGTCCCATGGGACAGGGATCAGATACGCAGTATTTT. This gives the protein CASSPMGQGSDTQYF.